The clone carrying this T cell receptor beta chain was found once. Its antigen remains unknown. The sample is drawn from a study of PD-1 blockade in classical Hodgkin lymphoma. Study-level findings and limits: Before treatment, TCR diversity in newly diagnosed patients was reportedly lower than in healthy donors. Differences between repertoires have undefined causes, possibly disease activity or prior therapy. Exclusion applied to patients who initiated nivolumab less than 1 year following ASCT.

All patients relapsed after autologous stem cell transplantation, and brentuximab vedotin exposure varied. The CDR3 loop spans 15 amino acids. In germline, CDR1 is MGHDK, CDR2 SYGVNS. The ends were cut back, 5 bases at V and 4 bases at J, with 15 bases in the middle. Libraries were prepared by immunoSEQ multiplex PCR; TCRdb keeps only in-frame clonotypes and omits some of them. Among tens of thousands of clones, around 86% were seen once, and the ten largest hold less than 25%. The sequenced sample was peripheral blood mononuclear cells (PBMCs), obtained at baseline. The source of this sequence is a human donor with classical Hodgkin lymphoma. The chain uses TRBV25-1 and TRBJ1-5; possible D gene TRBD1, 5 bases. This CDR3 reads CASSKRRTPNQPQHF. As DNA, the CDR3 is TGTGCCAGCAGTAAACGGAGGACACCTAATCAGCCCCAGCATTTT.